This TCR beta chain was captured by sequencing in a study of blood T cell repertoires in COVID-19. Study-level information: PBMCs, B-cell-depleted T cells, or T cells provided the cDNA or gDNA that made up the material.

There are 15 residues in the CDR3. The junction had 9 bases not matched to a gene; V was cut back by 0 bases and J by 9 bases. Germline-derived CDR1 and CDR2 are SGHNT and YYREEE (reference sequence). Source study methods: The authors estimated nucleated cell counts from reference gene primer amplification. Sequencing was performed with immunoSEQ multiplex PCR; in TCRdb, only in-frame clones are kept and a portion is missing. The DNA gave D and trimming, while V, J and clone size come from that table. The data show 80,000 or so clones, about 87% seen once. This chain joins TRBV5-4 and TRBJ1-2, with TRBD1 matching 9 bases. The specimen sequenced was peripheral blood. The TCR sequence derives from a human donor in a cohort sampled during active COVID-19. As DNA, the CDR3 is TGTGCCAGCAGCTTGGACGGGGGACAGGGCTTAAGCTACACCTTC. The encoded protein is CASSLDGGQGLSYTF.